The TCR beta chain described here comes from a study of blood T cell repertoires in COVID-19. Study overall: Samples came from the United States, Italy and Spain, spanning acute and convalescent COVID-19. Sources were T cells, B-cell-depleted T cells, or PBMCs; the material itself was cDNA or gDNA.

Trimming removed 4 bases from V and 9 bases from J, with 19 bases in between. This CDR3 comprises 15 residues. CDR1 GTSNPN and CDR2 SVGIG come from the germline V gene (reference sequence). Original analysis: Counts of nucleated cells, estimated from reference gene primer amplification, were obtained. Sequencing was performed with immunoSEQ multiplex PCR; in TCRdb, only in-frame clones are kept and a portion is missing. V and J calls plus clone size are reproduced from that table; the DNA served to infer D and trimming. The data show 190,000 or so clones, with around 84% seen just once and 2.5% to 3% held by the top ten.

The sample comprised peripheral blood. The origin of this receptor is a man aged 35 to 55 with active or convalescent COVID-19. The chain carries TRBV30 and TRBJ1-6, with D perhaps matching TRBD1 (5 bases). CDR3 in DNA: TGTGCCTGGACTGCTGTGCAGGGATTAAGTTCACCCCTCCACTTT. Translation: CAWTAVQGLSSPLHF.